The 24 T cell receptor beta chains in this list originate from one sample, sequenced in a study of cytomegalovirus exposure and HLA in healthy donors. The protocol was immunoSEQ multiplex PCR, while the TCRdb copy is restricted to in-frame clones and leaves out a portion. Of roughly 170,000 clones in the sample, around 82% were seen once. Sequences were obtained from PBMCs. These receptors were collected from a young woman in good health and CMV-seropositive.

The chain uses TRBV29-1 and TRBJ2-7; 8 bases line up with TRBD2. Looked up from germline, CDR1 is SQVTM and CDR2 is ANQGSEA. This CDR3 contains 15 residues. V trimming: 4 bases; J trimming: 5 bases; junction bases outside the gene matches: 13. For the CDR3, the DNA is TGCAGCGTTGCCCTTGGGTCGGGGGGGAAGGACGAGCAGTACTTC. This translates into CSVALGSGGKDEQYF.

This clone showed up just a few times. V usage is TRBV10-2 and J usage is TRBJ1-4; 7 bases match TRBD1. This CDR3 comprises 14 residues. V was clipped by 2 bases and J by 6 bases; unmatched bases: 3. Germline V gene data show CDR1 as WSHSY and CDR2 as SAAADI. Here the CDR3 reads CASSEDRVYEKLFF. The CDR3 DNA reads TGCGCCAGCAGTGAGGACAGGGTCTATGAAAAACTGTTTTTT.

This sequence joins TRBV5-1 and TRBJ1-2, with D perhaps TRBD1 (5 bases). Germline V gene data show CDR1 as SGHRS and CDR2 as YFSETQ. This CDR3 spans 13 amino acids. V lost 7 bases, J lost 0 bases, and 10 bases lay in between. This CDR3 reads CASADKPNYGYTF. Written as DNA, the CDR3 is TGCGCCAGCGCGGACAAGCCTAACTATGGCTACACCTTC.

The V and J genes are TRBV27 and TRBJ1-1; perhaps TRBD1 as D (6 bases). This CDR3 has 13 residues. V was trimmed by 3 bases and J by 5 bases, leaving 10 bases between them. The germline gives CDR1 MNHEY, CDR2 SMNVEV (reference sequence). This CDR3 is CASSFQGLTEAFF. CDR3 DNA sequence: TGTGCCAGCAGTTTTCAGGGGTTGACTGAAGCTTTCTTT.

The J gene is TRBJ1-1, the V gene TRBV2; 9 nucleotides match TRBD1. The V and J ends lost 2 bases and 4 bases, in that order; junction bases with no gene match: 8. The CDR3 sequence is 16 residues long. The germline gives CDR1 SNHLY, CDR2 FYNNEI. The CDR3 coding sequence is TGTGCCAGCAGTGAAACAGGGGGCGAATGGGGCACTGAAGCTTTCTTT. Its translation is CASSETGGEWGTEAFF.

The gene calls are TRBV5-4 and TRBJ2-2; 9 bases fit TRBD2. The CDR3 is 15 amino acids. The germline V gene encodes CDR1 SGHNT and CDR2 YYREEE (reference sequence). The CDR3 sequence is CAAHAASGAEGELFF. The CDR3 coding sequence is TGTGCAGCCCACGCGGCTAGCGGGGCCGAGGGGGAGCTGTTTTTT. Together with reference TRBV5-4 and TRBJ2-2, the CDR3 gives the full variable domain: ETGVTQSPTHLIKTRGQQVTLRCSSQSGHNTVSWYQQALGQGPQFIFQYYREEENGRGNFPPRFSGLQFPNYSSELNVNALELDDSALYLCAAHAASGAEGELFFGEGSRLTVL.

The rearrangement uses TRBV10-1 and TRBJ2-2; weak D call: TRBD2 (5 bases). Trimming took 3 bases from V and 2 from J, leaving 10 bases between them. This CDR3 contains 15 residues. Germline loops: CDR1 WNHNN, CDR2 SYGVQD (reference sequence). The CDR3 sequence is CASSDNGKNTGELFF. The CDR3 DNA reads TGCGCCAGCAGTGACAACGGGAAAAACACCGGGGAGCTGTTTTTT.

The chain recombines TRBV5-5 with TRBJ2-7; the match to TRBD2 covers 9 bases. The V segment lost 6 bases and the J segment 4 bases; nucleotides outside the gene matches: 11. The CDR3 runs 15 residues. The germline V gene has CDR1 SGHKS and CDR2 YYEKEE (reference sequence). CDR3 in DNA: TGTGCCAGCACCAGAGACAGCGGGGGGAAGTACGAGCAGTACTTC. Translating it yields CASTRDSGGKYEQYF.

The chain links TRBV4-1 to TRBJ2-5; D gene uncertain. Between the trimmed V and J ends, which lost 1 base and 0 bases, there was a span of 6 bases. The length of the CDR3 is 14 residues. The germline V gene has CDR1 MGHRA and CDR2 YSYEKL. The CDR3 spells CASSQVADQETQYF. CDR3 nucleotide sequence: TGCGCCAGCAGCCAAGTCGCAGACCAAGAGACCCAGTACTTC.

This clone was observed a single time. This rearrangement joins TRBV6-5 to TRBJ1-1; D perhaps matches TRBD1 (5 bases). Germline-derived CDR1 and CDR2 are MNHEY and SVGAGI. The length of the CDR3 is 12 residues. V lost 6 bases and J lost 5, with 10 bases in between. The DNA of the CDR3 is TGTGCCAGCAGCAACCGGGGGACTGAAGCTTTCTTT. This gives the protein CASSNRGTEAFF.

The CDR3 DNA reads TGTGCCAGCAGCGTATGGGACAGTAATGAAAAACTGTTTTTT. Amino acids: CASSVWDSNEKLFF. V usage is TRBV9 and J usage is TRBJ1-4; 7 positions match TRBD1. CDR3 length: 14 residues. J was trimmed by 4 bases and V by 1 base; bases with no gene match: 1. Germline V gene sequence: CDR1 SGDLS, CDR2 YYNGEE.

This clone occurred once. The chain employs TRBV10-1 and TRBJ2-5, with 9 bases matching TRBD2. Unmatched junction bases numbered 6, after V lost 8 bases and J lost 2 bases. The CDR3 has 14 amino acids. CDR1 is WNHNN, CDR2 SYGVQD, per germline (reference sequence). The CDR3 bases are TGCGCCAGCCGCGCGGGGGGGGTACAAGAGACCCAGTACTTC. Its protein is CASRAGGVQETQYF.

The chain combines TRBV7-2 with TRBJ1-1; TRBD1 agrees at 7 bases. The germline gives CDR1 SGHTA, CDR2 FQGNSA. Trimming at V came to 2 bases and at J to 11 bases, leaving 5 bases not matched to a gene. The CDR3 has 12 residues. The CDR3 spells CASSLRQGSAFF. The CDR3 DNA reads TGTGCCAGCAGCTTAAGACAGGGTTCGGCTTTCTTT.

This clone was detected only a few times. The chain employs TRBV7-3 and TRBJ1-2; no definite D call. This CDR3 is 13 amino acids long. CDR1 SGHTA and CDR2 FQGTGA come from the germline V gene. Trimming shortened V by 6 bases and J by 8 bases, and 16 bases separated the two germline ends. The CDR3 sequence: CASSLIDGEGYTF. The CDR3 nucleotides are TGTGCCAGCAGTCTAATCGATGGGGAGGGCTACACCTTC. Looking up the rest from reference TRBV7-3 and TRBJ1-2 gives the full variable domain: GAGVSQTPSNKVTEKGKYVELRCDPISGHTALYWYRQSLGQGPEFLIYFQGTGAADDSGLPNDRFFAVRPEGSVSTLKIQRTERGDSAVYLCASSLIDGEGYTFGSGTRLTVV.

This clone was recorded once. The rearrangement links TRBV2 to TRBJ2-1; no firm D call. V was cut by 8 bases and J by 6 bases, with 11 bases left in between. The CDR3 totals 12 residues. The germline V gene encodes CDR1 SNHLY and CDR2 FYNNEI. CDR3 sequence reads: CASYDQINEQFF. The CDR3 DNA reads TGTGCCAGCTACGATCAGATCAATGAGCAGTTCTTC. The full variable domain, with the rest looked up from reference TRBV2 and TRBJ2-1, is EPEVTQTPSHQVTQMGQEVILRCVPISNHLYFYWYRQILGQKVEFLVSFYNNEISEKSEIFDDQFSVERPDGSNFTLKIRSTKLEDSAMYFCASYDQINEQFFGPGTRLTVL.

The chain links TRBV7-2 to TRBJ2-6; 7 bases align to TRBD1. Trimming at V came to 4 bases and at J to 0 bases, leaving 3 bases not matched to a gene. The CDR3 length is 16 residues. Looked up from germline, CDR1 is SGHTA and CDR2 is FQGNSA. Written as DNA, the CDR3 is TGTGCCAGCAGCTCCCAGGGGGTCTCTGGGGCCAACGTCCTGACTTTC. It specifies CASSSQGVSGANVLTF.

The rearrangement uses TRBV27 and TRBJ2-2; 8 bases align to TRBD1. The trim removed 3 bases at V and 7 bases at J, leaving 7 bases unmatched. CDR3 size: 15 residues. Germline CDR1 is MNHEY and CDR2 is SMNVEV (reference sequence). CDR3 sequence: CASSFFQGAVGELFF. CDR3 coding DNA: TGTGCCAGCAGTTTTTTCCAGGGGGCAGTCGGGGAGCTGTTTTTT.

CDR3 coding DNA: TGTGCCAGCAGCCAAGCTATAGAGGCAAACGGAGGGGAGACCCAGTACTTC. Translation gives CASSQAIEANGGETQYF. This rearrangement joins TRBV4-2 to TRBJ2-5; D perhaps matches TRBD2 (6 bases). V gave up 1 base and J gave up 5 bases, with 20 bases separating them. The length of the CDR3 is 17 residues. The V gene's germline CDR1 is LGHNA and CDR2 YNFKEQ.

The chain joins TRBV7-6 to TRBJ1-5, with D possibly TRBD1 on 5 matching bases. Trimming left V 5 bases short and J 9 bases short, with 23 bases between. Germline loops: CDR1 SGHVS, CDR2 FNYEAQ. The length of the CDR3 is 16 residues. The CDR3 region has the DNA TGTGCCAGCAGCCCGGGCTTGACAGTCCAACCGTTGCCCCAGCATTTT. It translates to CASSPGLTVQPLPQHF. Together with reference TRBV7-6 and TRBJ1-5, the CDR3 gives the full variable domain: GAGVSQSPRYKVTKRGQDVALRCDPISGHVSLYWYRQALGQGPEFLTYFNYEAQQDKSGLPNDRFSAERPEGSISTLTIQRTEQRDSAMYRCASSPGLTVQPLPQHFGDGTRLSIL.

The V and J genes are TRBV25-1 and TRBJ1-1; TRBD1 matches 7 bases. Germline V gene sequence: CDR1 MGHDK, CDR2 SYGVNS. V was clipped by 4 bases and J by 2 bases; unmatched bases: 7. The CDR3 is 15 amino acids. CDR3 DNA: TGTGCCAGCAGTGCCGGGACAGCACACAACACTGAAGCTTTCTTT. Residues: CASSAGTAHNTEAFF.

The gene calls are TRBV6-1 and TRBJ2-1; 7 bases are shared with TRBD1. Germline V lookup: CDR1 MNHNS, CDR2 SASEGT. V was pared by 1 base and J by 0 bases, with 0 bases of the junction left unmatched. The CDR3 consists of 15 residues. CDR3 region: CASSEGDSSYNEQFF. The CDR3, as DNA: TGTGCCAGCAGTGAAGGGGACAGCTCCTACAATGAGCAGTTCTTC.

The chain links TRBV25-1 to TRBJ2-6; maybe TRBD1 (5 bases). Germline V gene data show CDR1 as MGHDK and CDR2 as SYGVNS. V shed 4 bases and J shed 2 bases, with 15 bases lying between them. The CDR3 has 17 residues. CDR3 DNA: TGTGCCAGCAGTGGCGGCAGGGAAGGAGCTGGGGCCAACGTCCTGACTTTC. It translates to CASSGGREGAGANVLTF.

This sequence joins TRBV9 and TRBJ2-3, with 7 bases fitting TRBD1. CDR3 size: 16 residues. CDR1 is SGDLS, CDR2 YYNGEE, per germline. V lost 4 bases and J lost 0; bases outside the gene matches: 8. The CDR3 loop reads CASSTGTAISTDTQYF. The CDR3 DNA follows: TGTGCCAGCAGCACAGGGACAGCTATTAGCACAGATACGCAGTATTTT.

Only one count was recorded for this clone. The gene calls are TRBV9 and TRBJ1-2, with 7 bases identical to TRBD1. V lost 1 base and J lost 4; bases outside the gene matches: 4. The CDR3 has 14 residues. Germline loops: CDR1 SGDLS, CDR2 YYNGEE. The CDR3 spells CASSVTGTVYGYTF. In DNA, the CDR3 is TGTGCCAGCAGCGTAACTGGGACAGTCTATGGCTACACCTTC.